Described below is a single T cell receptor (beta chain) sequence and its context. The antigen is unknown. This sample stems from a study of CD8+ T cells in alopecia areata. Study context: The tofacitinib course ran for 6 to 18 months and was followed by 6 months off drug.

Treatment in this sample: oral pan-JAK inhibitor, 5-10 mg twice daily. As part of sample collection, lesional scalp punch biopsies and peripheral blood were taken from alopecia areata patients. General observations from the study: Within the top 100, expanded CD8+ clones significantly decreased with tofacitinib, as did scalp clonality.

Reverse transcribed after extraction, RNA yielded cDNA as the sequencing template. Repertoires were generated with immunoSEQ multiplex PCR, while TCRdb's copy carries only in-frame clones and drops some. This sample yields 150,000 to 200,000 clones, of which 50% to 70% are seen a single time; approximately 1.3% belongs to the top ten. The CDR3 contains 17 residues. V was clipped by 0 bases and J by 1 base, with 13 bases between them. Germline V gene data show CDR1 as LNHNV and CDR2 as YYDKDF (reference sequence). The receptor was derived from a human donor with alopecia areata. The chain combines TRBV15 with TRBJ1-5, with D possibly TRBD1 on 6 matching bases. The source material was CD4+ T cells sorted from blood, sampled at roughly week 49, from a patient treated with tofacitinib. CDR3 residues: CATSRDPWGASNQPQHF. The CDR3 DNA follows: TGTGCCACCAGCAGAGATCCCTGGGGGGCGAGCAATCAGCCCCAGCATTTT.